These 18 T cell receptor beta chains were sequenced from one sample in a study of T cells after yellow fever vaccination. TCRdb reanalysed the 5' RACE reads using MiXCR and keeps one entry per CDR3 protein. The sample lists 500,000 to 650,000 distinct CDR3 sequences, more than 9% occurring once. Here the sequenced sample was PBMCs, taken on the day of the yellow fever booster vaccination. Receptors originate from a man aged 25 to 40 who received the YFV17D yellow fever vaccine.

The chain employs TRBV12-3 or TRBV12-4 and TRBJ2-3, with TRBD2 as a possible D gene (6 bases). The CDR3 is made up of 13 amino acids. V lost 5 bases to trimming and J lost 6 bases, with 12 bases between them. CDR3 nucleotide sequence: TGTGCCAGCAGTGCTAGGAGGGCGGATACGCAGTATTTT. Its protein is CASSARRADTQYF.

The sample holds a few counts of this clonotype. The chain employs TRBV18 and TRBJ2-5; D not certain. Looked up from germline, CDR1 is KGHSH and CDR2 is LQKENI. CDR3 length: 14 amino acids. V was trimmed by 2 bases and J by 2 bases, leaving 9 bases between them. As DNA, the CDR3 is TGTGCCAGCTCACCAGTCAATAAACAAGAGACCCAGTACTTC. Translated, it gives CASSPVNKQETQYF.

There are a few counts of this clonotype. V gene TRBV5-1 combines with J gene TRBJ1-1; the match to TRBD1 covers 12 bases. Trimming cost V 4 bases and J 0 bases; bases outside gene matches: 4. CDR1 SGHRS and CDR2 YFSETQ come from the germline V gene. This CDR3 is built from 16 residues. In DNA form, the CDR3 reads TGCGCCAGCAGCCGGGGACAGGGGGCAGTGAACACTGAAGCTTTCTTT. Translation: CASSRGQGAVNTEAFF.

The J gene is TRBJ1-1, the V gene TRBV5-1; the match to TRBD1 covers 7 bases. V lost 4 bases to trimming and J lost 6 bases; unmatched junction nucleotides: 12. The germline V gene encodes CDR1 SGHRS and CDR2 YFSETQ. The CDR3 is 15 residues long. The CDR3 DNA follows: TGCGCCAGCAGCCTCCGGGACAGTGCCTTCCCTGAAGCTTTCTTT. Translating gives CASSLRDSAFPEAFF.

The chain couples TRBV4-3 to TRBJ2-7, with a possible D match to TRBD1 (5 bases). CDR1 and CDR2 from the germline V gene are LGHNA and YSLEER. Trimming cost V 1 base and J 0 bases, with 13 bases left between them. The CDR3 length is 16 residues. CDR3 in amino acids: CASSQGVTEYSYEQYF. The CDR3, as DNA: TGCGCCAGCAGCCAAGGGGTGACAGAATACTCCTACGAGCAGTACTTC.

This clonotype was detected many times. The J gene is TRBJ2-1, the V gene TRBV20-1; possible D gene TRBD2, 5 bases. CDR1 is DFQATT, CDR2 SNEGSKA, per germline (reference sequence). This CDR3 has 13 residues. V was trimmed by 6 bases and J by 1 base, leaving 10 bases between them. The CDR3 spells CSATGVSYNEQFF. CDR3 DNA: TGCAGTGCCACCGGGGTTTCCTACAATGAGCAGTTCTTC.

The chain is built from TRBV5-1 and TRBJ2-7; perhaps TRBD1 as D (6 bases). There are 14 residues in the CDR3. The germline CDR1 and CDR2 sequences are SGHRS and YFSETQ. V was trimmed by 4 bases and J by 6 bases, leaving 17 bases between them. The CDR3 DNA reads TGCGCCAGCAGCCCCGGGACACAAACCGGCGAGCAGTACTTC. Translation: CASSPGTQTGEQYF.

The chain employs TRBV7-8 and TRBJ2-5; TRBD1 aligns across 9 bases. The CDR3 is 15 residues long. Germline-derived CDR1 and CDR2 are SGHVS and FQNEAQ. The trim removed 5 bases at V and 5 bases at J, leaving 9 bases unmatched. The CDR3 protein is CASSQMDRGRETQYF. The CDR3 DNA reads TGTGCCAGCAGCCAAATGGACAGGGGTAGGGAGACCCAGTACTTC.

This clonotype was counted ten times or more. The chain recombines TRBV10-2 with TRBJ2-1; D not resolved. Germline V gene lookup returns CDR1 WSHSY and CDR2 SAAADI. V was trimmed by 4 bases and J by 3 bases, leaving 10 bases between them. The CDR3 consists of 14 residues. In DNA, the CDR3 is TGCGCCAGCAGTGTTCTTGCGATCTACAATGAGCAGTTCTTC. Its translation: CASSVLAIYNEQFF.

This clonotype turned up a few times. J is TRBJ2-2 and V is TRBV5-1; weak D call: TRBD1 (6 bases). V lost 4 bases and J 7 bases, leaving 20 bases between the germline ends. CDR1 is SGHRS and CDR2 is YFSETQ in the germline V gene. This CDR3 region has 16 residues. CDR3 in amino acids: CASSPLPQTGLGELFF. The CDR3 DNA reads TGCGCCAGCAGCCCGTTACCTCAGACAGGTCTCGGGGAGCTGTTTTTT.

This clonotype was detected only a few times. The chain recombines TRBV11-2 with TRBJ2-1; D gene ambiguous. The germline V gene has CDR1 SGHAT and CDR2 FQNNGV. The CDR3 is 13 amino acids. Trimming shortened V by 4 bases and J by 7 bases, and 11 bases separated the two germline ends. The CDR3 here is CASSSTWRNEQFF. CDR3 DNA: TGTGCCAGCAGCTCGACCTGGCGGAATGAGCAGTTCTTC.

This clonotype was observed a few times. The chain is built from TRBV6-6 and TRBJ1-5; D is undetermined. Germline lookup yields CDR1 MNHNY and CDR2 SVGAGI (reference sequence). The CDR3 is 12 amino acids. The V end was cut by 4 bases, the J end by 5 bases, with 6 bases between. CDR3 sequence: CASSWEDQPQHF. As DNA, the CDR3 is TGTGCCAGCAGTTGGGAGGATCAGCCCCAGCATTTT.

This chain uses TRBV10-3 with TRBJ2-1; 12 bases line up with TRBD2. This CDR3 region has 16 residues. With 7 bases clipped from V and 7 bases from J, the junction kept 11 bases outside the gene matches. Germline CDR1 ENHRY, CDR2 SYGVKD. CDR3 sequence: CAITATSGRVGNEQFF. The DNA of the CDR3 is TGTGCCATCACCGCGACTAGCGGGAGAGTTGGGAATGAGCAGTTCTTC.

This clonotype has just a few counts. The chain has TRBV27 and TRBJ2-5; TRBD2 agrees at 11 bases. V lost 5 bases and J lost 1; bases outside the gene matches: 6. The germline V gene has CDR1 MNHEY and CDR2 SMNVEV (reference sequence). The CDR3 has 16 amino acids. The CDR3 here is CASSTTTSGIQETQYF. CDR3 DNA: TGTGCCAGCAGTACGACGACTAGCGGGATCCAAGAGACCCAGTACTTC.

The chain joins TRBV25-1 to TRBJ2-1; 8 bases are shared with TRBD2. The J segment lost 6 bases and the V segment lost 3 bases, leaving 4 bases of the junction unmatched. The CDR3 contains 14 residues. Germline-derived CDR1 and CDR2 are MGHDK and SYGVNS. The CDR3 spells CASSDGGALNEQFF. CDR3 DNA sequence: TGTGCCAGCAGTGACGGGGGGGCTCTCAATGAGCAGTTCTTC.

A few counts support this clonotype. DNA of the CDR3: TGTGCCAGCAGCCACGGGAAAAGGGGGAACAACTATGGCTACACCTTC. Its protein product is CASSHGKRGNNYGYTF. The chain recombines TRBV4-2 with TRBJ1-2; TRBD1 might be the D (6 bases). Germline V gene sequence: CDR1 LGHNA, CDR2 YNFKEQ. V gave up 3 bases and J gave up 2 bases, with 16 bases separating them. The CDR3 spans 16 residues.

This chain joins TRBV25-1 and TRBJ2-2; TRBD2 matches 13 bases. J lost 3 bases, V lost 1 base, and 11 bases had no gene match. Germline V CDR1 and CDR2: MGHDK, SYGVNS. This CDR3 comprises 20 residues. CDR3 DNA: TGTGCCAGCAGTGAATTTGGTTGGGGACTAGCGGGAATTCACACCGGGGAGCTGTTTTTT. Translating gives CASSEFGWGLAGIHTGELFF.

The V and J genes are TRBV4-1 and TRBJ2-5, with D possibly matching TRBD1 (5 bases). Per the germline V gene, CDR1 is MGHRA and CDR2 is YSYEKL. Trimming removed 1 base from V and 3 bases from J, with 9 bases in between. The CDR3 length is 14 residues. CDR3 sequence reads: CASSQGQKKETQYF. In DNA, the CDR3 is TGCGCCAGCAGCCAAGGACAGAAAAAAGAGACCCAGTACTTC.